These 32 T cell receptor beta chains were all obtained from the same sample, sequenced in a study of blood T cell repertoires in COVID-19. Produced via immunoSEQ multiplex PCR; TCRdb's table is partial and in-frame only. Found here are some 110,000 clones, over 65% of them singletons; the top ten hold 5% to 7.5%. The sample comprised peripheral blood. These receptors were collected from a man of 80 years or more with COVID-19, enrolled during active disease.

The genes are TRBV2 and TRBJ1-6, with D tentatively TRBD1 (5 bases). In germline, CDR1 is SNHLY, CDR2 FYNNEI. V shed 4 bases and J shed 0 bases, with 13 bases lying between them. CDR3 length: 17 amino acids. The chain's CDR3 is CASSARGGSSYNSPLHF. The CDR3 DNA follows: TGTGCCAGCAGTGCTCGGGGGGGGAGCTCCTATAATTCACCCCTCCACTTT. The whole variable domain, remainder taken from reference TRBV2 and TRBJ1-6, is EPEVTQTPSHQVTQMGQEVILRCVPISNHLYFYWYRQILGQKVEFLVSFYNNEISEKSEIFDDQFSVERPDGSNFTLKIRSTKLEDSAMYFCASSARGGSSYNSPLHFGNGTRLTVT.

With respect to this clone: Other DNA sequences within the sample encode an identical CDR3. The chain recombines TRBV9 with TRBJ2-3; D gene ambiguous. The V end was cut by 2 bases, the J end by 6 bases, with 7 bases between. Germline V gene lookup returns CDR1 SGDLS and CDR2 YYNGEE. The CDR3 length is 12 residues. The CDR3 here is CASSVAGDTQYF. CDR3 DNA: TGTGCCAGCAGCGTGGCCGGGGATACGCAGTATTTT. The variable domain in full, with the rest retrieved from reference TRBV9 and TRBJ2-3, is DSGVTQTPKHLITATGQRVTLRCSPRSGDLSVYWYQQSLDQGLQFLIQYYNGEERAKGNILERFSAQQFPDLHSELNLSSLELGDSALYFCASSVAGDTQYFGPGTRLTVL.

This rearrangement joins TRBV7-2 to TRBJ2-2; TRBD1 agrees at 8 bases. This CDR3 has 16 residues. With V trimmed by 3 bases and J by 4 bases, 7 bases remained unmatched. Germline lookup yields CDR1 SGHTA and CDR2 FQGNSA. CDR3 DNA: TGTGCCAGCAGCTTCGCCAGGGGGCAGCTCACCGGGGAGCTGTTTTTT. Protein sequence: CASSFARGQLTGELFF.

V usage is TRBV18 and J usage is TRBJ2-3; 13 nucleotides line up with TRBD2. CDR1 KGHSH and CDR2 LQKENI come from the germline V gene. The V gene end was trimmed by 4 bases and the J gene end by 6 bases; junction bases not matched to a gene: 16. CDR3 length: 19 amino acids. CDR3 protein: CASSLDGTSGTPPADTQYF. CDR3 nucleotides: TGTGCCAGCTCACTTGACGGGACTAGCGGGACACCTCCAGCGGATACGCAGTATTTT.

The genes are TRBV5-8 and TRBJ2-1; weak D call: TRBD2 (5 bases). The V gene lost 0 bases and the J gene lost 4 bases, with 17 bases spanning the gap. CDR3 length: 17 amino acids. Germline V gene data show CDR1 as SGHTS and CDR2 as YDEGEE. The CDR3 reads CASSLGSGDHSYNEQFF. The CDR3 coding sequence is TGTGCCAGCAGCTTGGGGAGCGGCGACCATTCGTACAATGAGCAGTTCTTC.

Notes on this clone: Other nucleotide sequences from this sample produce the same CDR3. This chain uses TRBV7-9 with TRBJ1-6, with 7 positions matching TRBD1. Trimming took 1 base from V and 0 from J; bases not matched to a gene: 6. Germline loops: CDR1 SEHNR, CDR2 FQNEAQ (reference sequence). This CDR3 spans 18 amino acids. This chain's CDR3 is CASSLGQGQSSYNSPLHF. Written as DNA, the CDR3 is TGTGCCAGCAGCTTAGGACAGGGCCAGAGCTCCTATAATTCACCCCTCCACTTT.

This clone was counted at least ten times. The chain joins TRBV5-1 to TRBJ2-3, with D possibly TRBD2 on 6 matching bases. V lost 4 bases, J lost 1 base, and 16 bases lay in between. Germline CDR1 is SGHRS and CDR2 is YFSETQ. This CDR3 region has 16 residues. The DNA of the CDR3 is TGCGCCAGCAGCCCTTTGGGGGGAGAGCGCACAGATACGCAGTATTTT. Translated, it gives CASSPLGGERTDTQYF.

In this sample, this clone turned up a few times. The chain employs TRBV28 and TRBJ1-2, with 10 positions matching TRBD1. The CDR3 totals 15 residues. The germline V gene has CDR1 MDHEN and CDR2 SYDVKM. J was trimmed by 7 bases and V by 3 bases; bases with no gene match: 8. The DNA of the CDR3 is TGTGCCAGCAGTTTGGGTGACAGGGGGCGACTTGGCTACACCTTC. Its translation: CASSLGDRGRLGYTF.

V is TRBV21-1 and J is TRBJ1-6. TRBV21-1 is annotated as a pseudogene. This CDR3 is 13 amino acids long. CDR3 DNA sequence: TGTGCCAGCAGCTTCTTAGCGAATTCACCCCTCCACTTT. Residues: CASSFLANSPLHF.

The V call is TRBV28, the J call TRBJ2-1; 9 bases match TRBD2. The V segment lost 3 bases and the J segment 7 bases; nucleotides outside the gene matches: 16. From germline, CDR1 is MDHEN and CDR2 SYDVKM. This CDR3 comprises 18 residues. The CDR3 protein is CASSFFVGSGSMDNEQFF. CDR3 nucleotides: TGTGCCAGCAGTTTTTTCGTGGGTAGCGGGAGTATGGATAATGAGCAGTTCTTC.

This clone was recorded only once. The chain couples TRBV5-3 to TRBJ1-6; the D is unclear. TRBV5-3 is given ORF status, its function remaining uncertain. The length of the CDR3 is 20 residues. The V end lost 4 bases, the J end lost 4 bases, and 27 bases lay between the germline ends. The CDR3 nucleotides are TGTGCCAGAAGCCTCTCCGACATTCAAATATCACGCGAGTATAATTCACCCCTCCACTTT. Residues: CARSLSDIQISREYNSPLHF.

The J gene is TRBJ2-1, the V gene TRBV15, with D possibly matching TRBD2 (6 bases). V was cut by 0 bases and J by 4 bases, with 10 bases left in between. Germline V lookup: CDR1 LNHNV, CDR2 YYDKDF (reference sequence). This CDR3 is built from 15 residues. The CDR3, as DNA: TGTGCCACCAGCAGAGATCTAGCGATATACAATGAGCAGTTCTTC. This sequence encodes CATSRDLAIYNEQFF.

The rearrangement joins TRBV28 to TRBJ2-1; 8 nucleotides match TRBD1. V lost 5 bases, J lost 4 bases, and 7 bases stayed unmatched. Germline V gene lookup returns CDR1 MDHEN and CDR2 SYDVKM. This CDR3 contains 15 residues. The chain's CDR3 is CASSRGTGFYNEQFF. The CDR3 nucleotides are TGTGCCAGCAGTCGAGGGACAGGATTTTACAATGAGCAGTTCTTC.

The chain couples TRBV19 to TRBJ2-7, with 12 nucleotides matching TRBD1. CDR1 is LNHDA and CDR2 is SQIVND in the germline V gene (reference sequence). Trimming removed 10 bases from V and 7 bases from J; junction bases left unmatched: 11. The CDR3 has 14 amino acids. CDR3: CATLPGQGAYEQYF. The CDR3 DNA reads as TGTGCCACCCTCCCGGGACAGGGGGCTTATGAGCAGTACTTC.

The chain is built from TRBV24-1 and TRBJ1-5, with 12 bases fitting TRBD1. Germline loops: CDR1 KGHDR, CDR2 SFDVKD. Trimming removed 3 bases from V and 7 bases from J; junction bases left unmatched: 6. The CDR3 length is 16 residues. The CDR3 region has the DNA TGTGCCACCAGTGATGCCGGGACAGGGGGCCGACAGCCCCAGCATTTT. Translation gives CATSDAGTGGRQPQHF.

V gene TRBV6-5 combines with J gene TRBJ2-5, with D perhaps TRBD1 (6 bases). Germline CDR1 and CDR2: MNHEY and SVGAGI. Trimming pared 2 bases from V and 5 bases from J, leaving 15 bases between. The CDR3 spans 15 residues. The CDR3 here is CASSYEGVRKETQYF. The CDR3 nucleotides are TGTGCCAGCAGTTACGAGGGGGTGAGGAAGGAGACCCAGTACTTC.

The chain is built from TRBV29-1 and TRBJ2-1, with TRBD2 matching 10 bases. Germline CDR1 and CDR2: SQVTM and ANQGSEA. After removal of 6 bases from V and 1 base from J, the junction contained 6 bases not matched to a gene. This CDR3 has 15 residues. The CDR3 spells CSVEGLAYSYNEQFF. The CDR3 bases are TGCAGCGTCGAGGGACTAGCGTATTCCTACAATGAGCAGTTCTTC.

The J gene is TRBJ2-5, the V gene TRBV25-1; TRBD2 might be the D (6 bases). Germline V lookup: CDR1 MGHDK, CDR2 SYGVNS. V was cut by 2 bases and J by 1 base, with 14 bases left in between. This CDR3 is built from 16 residues. The CDR3 spells CASSEALGSGQETQYF. In nucleotides, the CDR3 is TGTGCCAGCAGTGAAGCTCTGGGTAGCGGCCAAGAGACCCAGTACTTC.

This chain links TRBV28 with TRBJ1-2, with unresolved D. Deletions cut 2 bases from V and 4 bases from J, with 8 bases between. CDR3 size: 13 residues. CDR1 MDHEN and CDR2 SYDVKM come from the germline V gene. The CDR3 sequence is CASSLGQFYGYTF. CDR3 bases: TGTGCCAGCAGTTTAGGCCAGTTCTATGGCTACACCTTC.

The chain joins TRBV18 to TRBJ2-7, with a weak D call TRBD2 (5 bases). Germline V gene data show CDR1 as KGHSH and CDR2 as LQKENI. Trimming pared 1 base from V and 8 bases from J, leaving 15 bases between. The CDR3 consists of 14 residues. The DNA of the CDR3 is TGTGCCAGCTCACCACTAGAATCCGGGGAGAAGCAGTACTTC. This codes for CASSPLESGEKQYF.

V usage is TRBV7-2 and J usage is TRBJ2-7; TRBD1 matches 7 bases. Trimming cost V 5 bases and J 2 bases; bases outside gene matches: 6. The CDR3 is 14 amino acids. Germline assignment: CDR1 SGHTA and CDR2 FQGNSA. CDR3 loop: CASSPSTGPYEQYF. The DNA for the CDR3 is TGTGCCAGCAGCCCCTCGACAGGGCCCTACGAGCAGTACTTC.

This clone was detected only a few times. The V and J genes are TRBV19 and TRBJ1-5; 7 bases are shared with TRBD1. The ends lost 4 bases at V and 6 bases at J; junction bases unmatched: 3. The CDR3 contains 13 residues. CDR1 and CDR2 (germline): LNHDA, SQIVND (reference sequence). CDR3 protein: CASSTQGTQPQHF. The CDR3 DNA sequence: TGTGCCAGTAGTACACAGGGGACTCAGCCCCAGCATTTT.

V is TRBV7-2 and J is TRBJ2-3; TRBD1 might be the D (6 bases). CDR1 is SGHTA and CDR2 is FQGNSA in the germline V gene. Trimming pared 4 bases from V and 4 bases from J, leaving 9 bases between. The CDR3 loop spans 13 amino acids. The CDR3 reads CASSYRVADTQYF. CDR3 sequence (DNA): TGTGCCAGCAGCTACAGGGTCGCAGATACGCAGTATTTT.

This clone occurred a few times. This chain joins TRBV19 and TRBJ2-7; TRBD2 might be the D (6 bases). This CDR3 spans 17 amino acids. Germline CDR1 is LNHDA and CDR2 is SQIVND (reference sequence). V was cut by 7 bases and J by 0 bases, with 22 bases left in between. CDR3 nucleotide sequence: TGTGCCAGTACCGCATCTCGGGGGACTTTCGCCTCCTACGAGCAGTACTTC. Translated, it gives CASTASRGTFASYEQYF.

This clone was seen more than once but under ten times. This chain uses TRBV2 with TRBJ2-7, with a weak D call TRBD1 (5 bases). Germline lookup yields CDR1 SNHLY and CDR2 FYNNEI. This CDR3 has 15 residues. V lost 1 base and J 6 bases, leaving 16 bases between the germline ends. The CDR3 sequence is CASSEVQGTSSEQYF. The CDR3 nucleotides read TGTGCCAGCAGTGAAGTTCAGGGCACCTCTTCCGAGCAGTACTTC.

The chain recombines TRBV6-5 with TRBJ1-1, with unresolved D. In germline, CDR1 is MNHEY, CDR2 SVGAGI. V lost 0 bases, J lost 4 bases, and 12 bases lay in between. The CDR3 extends over 15 amino acids. DNA for the CDR3: TGTGCCAGCAGTTACTCGTTCCGGGGAGCCACTGAAGCTTTCTTT. Its translation: CASSYSFRGATEAFF.

This clone came up a few times. J is TRBJ1-1 and V is TRBV9, with 7 bases identical to TRBD1. Germline V CDR1 and CDR2: SGDLS, YYNGEE. V was clipped by 2 bases and J by 2 bases; unmatched bases: 6. There are 15 residues in the CDR3. CDR3 protein: CASSVGTALNTEAFF. The DNA of the CDR3 is TGTGCCAGCAGCGTGGGGACAGCCCTCAACACTGAAGCTTTCTTT.

This clone was counted between two and nine times. The chain is built from TRBV2 and TRBJ2-1; TRBD2 is a possible D gene (5 bases). CDR1 is SNHLY, CDR2 FYNNEI, per germline. The CDR3 sequence is 15 residues long. Trimming took 4 bases from V and 0 from J, leaving 10 bases between them. The CDR3: CASSAGSLSYNEQFF. CDR3 sequence (DNA): TGTGCCAGCAGTGCGGGGAGCCTCTCCTACAATGAGCAGTTCTTC.

Written as DNA, the CDR3 is TGTGCCAGCAGCTTCATGTCTAGCGGGTCTGATACGCAGTATTTT. This translates into CASSFMSSGSDTQYF. The V gene is TRBV7-9, the J gene TRBJ2-3, with 8 bases identical to TRBD2. The junction had 8 bases not matched to a gene; V was cut back by 3 bases and J by 6 bases. The CDR3 runs to 15 residues. Germline V gene sequence: CDR1 SEHNR, CDR2 FQNEAQ (reference sequence).

In this sample, this clone turned up once. The chain recombines TRBV7-9 with TRBJ2-7; possibly TRBD2 for D (5 bases). V lost 5 bases and J lost 0, with 17 bases in between. This CDR3 contains 16 residues. CDR1 SEHNR and CDR2 FQNEAQ come from the germline V gene (reference sequence). The CDR3 loop is CASSPVFGLLSYEQYF. The CDR3 DNA reads as TGTGCCAGCAGCCCAGTGTTTGGACTCCTCTCCTACGAGCAGTACTTC.

This clone has more than one count but fewer than ten. The chain carries TRBV3-1 (or the pseudogene TRBV3-2) and TRBJ2-7, with a weak D call TRBD2 (6 bases). This CDR3 spans 13 amino acids. The ends were cut back, 6 bases at V and 3 bases at J, with 12 bases in the middle. Germline loops: CDR1 LGHDT, CDR2 YNNKEL (reference sequence). CDR3 sequence (DNA): TGTGCCAGCAGTCGGGACTCCCTCTACGAGCAGTACTTC. Residues: CASSRDSLYEQYF.

This chain links TRBV6-5 with TRBJ2-2; tentatively, D is TRBD2 (5 bases). The germline V and J ends were trimmed by 10 bases and 0 bases, with 12 bases remaining between them. Germline CDR1 MNHEY, CDR2 SVGAGI. The CDR3 runs to 14 residues. The CDR3 protein is CATGGPTNTGELFF. As DNA, the CDR3 is TGTGCCACAGGAGGACCCACGAACACCGGGGAGCTGTTTTTT.